Shown below are 22 T cell receptor beta chains from a single sample sequenced in a study of regulatory T cells in long-lasting Graves disease. To make TCR beta libraries, researchers used iRepertoire HTBI primers and Arm-PCR of CDR3 regions. TCRdb redid the calling of the multiplex PCR reads with MiXCR, one entry per CDR3 protein. The data contain around 250,000 distinct CDR3 sequences, around a sixth of them singletons. Specified time point: newly diagnosed GD, antithyroid drugs for less than 3 months. RNA isolated from PBMCs was used to make the TCR library. The sample was also reused in another study, on T cells in Graves' hyperthyroidism and ophthalmopathy.

This specimen consisted of peripheral blood mononuclear cells (PBMCs), obtained at new diagnosis, from a patient treated with antithyroid drugs. These receptors were collected from a woman aged 25-40 years with Graves disease.

This clonotype was seen ten or more times. The chain joins TRBV3-1 to TRBJ2-3; D remains unclear. The CDR3 covers 14 residues. V lost 0 bases and J lost 5, with 9 bases in between. Germline CDR1 is LGHDT and CDR2 is YNNKEL (reference sequence). The CDR3 region has the DNA TGTGCCAGCAGCCAAGACCCGAAAGAAGATACGCAGTATTTT. Translating it yields CASSQDPKEDTQYF.

This clonotype appeared a few times. This may stem from a read error, because a much larger clone lies one nucleotide away. The chain combines TRBV11-2 with TRBJ1-1, with D unresolved. Germline V gene lookup returns CDR1 SGHAT and CDR2 FQNNGV. CDR3 length: 13 residues. Trimming took off 3 bases at V and 4 bases at J, with 9 bases between the two ends. The CDR3: CASSLPGVTEAFF. The CDR3 DNA reads TGTGCCAGCAGCTTGCCGGGCGTCACTGAAGCTTTCTTT.

The chain couples TRBV15 to TRBJ2-6; 8 positions agree with TRBD1. With V trimmed by 0 bases and J by 2 bases, 3 bases remained unmatched. Germline-derived CDR1 and CDR2 are LNHNV and YYDKDF (reference sequence). This CDR3 has 17 residues. DNA for the CDR3: TGTGCCACCAGCAGAGAGGGCAGGGGGCCTGGGGCCAACGTCCTGACTTTC. Translation: CATSREGRGPGANVLTF.

This clonotype appeared many times. V usage is TRBV24-1 and J usage is TRBJ2-3, with D perhaps TRBD1 (5 bases). The germline CDR1 and CDR2 sequences are KGHDR and SFDVKD. V shed 2 bases and J shed 4 bases, with 15 bases lying between them. This CDR3 contains 16 residues. The CDR3 sequence is CATSDSIGDDADTQYF. Written as DNA, the CDR3 is TGTGCCACCAGTGATTCGATAGGGGATGACGCAGATACGCAGTATTTT.

The chain recombines TRBV15 with TRBJ1-3; 7 bases match TRBD1. Trimming at V came to 0 bases and at J to 7 bases, leaving 6 bases not matched to a gene. The CDR3 sequence is 15 residues long. Germline assignment: CDR1 LNHNV and CDR2 YYDKDF (reference sequence). CDR3 nucleotides: TGTGCCACCAGCAGAGAAGGGACAGTCTCCAACACCATATATTTT. It yields the protein CATSREGTVSNTIYF.

This clonotype was observed at least ten times. The chain links TRBV10-3 to TRBJ2-7; D is tentatively TRBD1 or TRBD2 (5 bases each). Looked up from germline, CDR1 is ENHRY and CDR2 is SYGVKD. Deletions cut 4 bases from V and 2 bases from J, with 21 bases between. CDR3 length equals 17 residues. The chain's CDR3 is CAISGRPGTVRAYEQYF. CDR3 nucleotides: TGTGCCATCAGTGGTCGCCCCGGGACGGTTAGGGCCTACGAGCAGTACTTC.

This clonotype was seen ten or more times. The CDR3 sequence: CASSLYDIFSSRGQRADTQYF. The DNA of the CDR3 is TGCGCCAGCAGCTTGTACGACATTTTTTCGTCCCGGGGGCAACGCGCTGATACGCAGTATTTT. The chain combines TRBV5-1 with TRBJ2-3; D possibly uses TRBD1 or TRBD2 (6 bases each). Germline V gives CDR1 SGHRS, CDR2 YFSETQ. V was trimmed by 1 base and J by 6 bases, leaving 33 bases between them. The CDR3 loop spans 21 amino acids. Together with reference TRBV5-1 and TRBJ2-3, the CDR3 gives the full variable domain: KAGVTQTPRYLIKTRGQQVTLSCSPISGHRSVSWYQQTPGQGLQFLFEYFSETQRNKGNFPGRFSGRQFSNSRSEMNVSTLELGDSALYLCASSLYDIFSSRGQRADTQYFGPGTRLTVL.

The sample holds many counts of this clonotype. CDR3: CASSLKPASQPYEQYF. DNA of the CDR3: TGTGCCAGCAGTTTAAAACCGGCCTCACAACCCTACGAGCAGTACTTC. The rearrangement links TRBV27 to TRBJ2-7; D gene uncertain. Germline CDR1 MNHEY, CDR2 SMNVEV (reference sequence). The CDR3 sequence is 16 residues long. V was trimmed by 2 bases and J by 2 bases, leaving 16 bases between them.

This clonotype was seen more than once but under ten times. The genes are TRBV29-1 and TRBJ2-7; the match to TRBD2 covers 10 bases. J gave up 3 bases and V 7 bases, and 15 bases lay outside the gene matches. The CDR3 runs to 16 residues. Germline-derived CDR1 and CDR2 are SQVTM and ANQGSEA. CDR3: CSALDHSGGTIYEQYF. The CDR3 DNA is TGCAGCGCCCTCGACCATAGCGGGGGGACGATCTACGAGCAGTACTTC.

This clonotype was seen ten or more times. The V call is TRBV5-4, the J call TRBJ2-2; the D gene could be TRBD1 or TRBD2 (6 bases each). The V gene lost 4 bases and the J gene lost 4 bases, with 14 bases spanning the gap. The CDR3 covers 15 residues. The germline CDR1 and CDR2 sequences are SGHNT and YYREEE (reference sequence). The CDR3 is CASSGGGRFTGELFF. The CDR3 DNA reads as TGTGCCAGCAGCGGAGGGGGGCGATTCACCGGGGAGCTGTTTTTT.

This clonotype was observed at least ten times. J is TRBJ1-2 and V is TRBV20-1, with TRBD1 as a possible D gene (5 bases). The CDR3 extends over 12 amino acids. V was shortened by 5 bases and J by 7 bases, with 14 bases between the two germline ends. The germline V gene encodes CDR1 DFQATT and CDR2 SNEGSKA (reference sequence). CDR3 amino acids: CSASPEGTGYTF. CDR3 sequence (DNA): TGCAGTGCTTCCCCCGAGGGGACTGGCTACACCTTC.

The chain employs TRBV6-1 and TRBJ2-3; 7 nucleotides align to TRBD2. V lost 6 bases, J lost 4 bases, and 10 bases stayed unmatched. The V gene's germline CDR1 is MNHNS and CDR2 SASEGT. The CDR3 runs 15 residues. CDR3 DNA: TGTGCCAGCAGATTGAGCGGGGCCGTACCAGATACGCAGTATTTT. Translation: CASRLSGAVPDTQYF.

This clonotype was counted at least ten times. The chain combines TRBV6-1 with TRBJ2-5, with 8 bases aligning to TRBD2. V trimming: 6 bases; J trimming: 2 bases; junction bases outside the gene matches: 20. This CDR3 contains 19 residues. CDR1 and CDR2 (germline): MNHNS, SASEGT. The CDR3 loop is CASSFPVSGVTSQQETQYF. CDR3 bases: TGTGCCAGCAGCTTCCCGGTTAGCGGGGTAACCTCTCAACAAGAGACCCAGTACTTC.

Regarding this clonotype: Given a much more abundant clone one base away, this may be a read error. The conserved phenylalanine or tryptophan is not found at the CDR3 terminus, so this likely reflects a read error. The chain combines TRBV19 with TRBJ1-4; D perhaps matches TRBD1 (5 bases). The V and J ends lost 7 bases and 8 bases respectively, with 20 bases between them. Per the germline V gene, CDR1 is LNHDA and CDR2 is SQIVND (reference sequence). The CDR3 runs to 15 residues. The CDR3 DNA reads TGTGCCAGTAACCCCAACCGGGACCTCTCCGAAAAACTGTTTCTT. Protein product: CASNPNRDLSEKLFL.

This clonotype was seen many times. The chain employs TRBV7-6 and TRBJ1-5, with 10 bases lining up with TRBD1. The CDR3 length is 17 residues. Germline V gene sequence: CDR1 SGHVS, CDR2 FNYEAQ. Losses at the gene ends were 5 bases for V and 5 bases for J; bases not matched to a gene: 12. CDR3 in amino acids: CASSVREAGQGYQPQHF. CDR3 DNA: TGTGCCAGCAGCGTACGGGAGGCGGGACAGGGGTATCAGCCCCAGCATTTT.

About this clonotype: This may be a read error, as it is one base from a much larger clone. This chain joins TRBV12-3 or TRBV12-4 and TRBJ2-1; D is undetermined. CDR3 length equals 13 residues. Deletions cut 5 bases from V and 10 bases from J, with 15 bases between. Here the CDR3 DNA reads TGTGCCAGCAGTCCTGGACGGGTCTACGAGCAGTTCTTC. Translation gives CASSPGRVYEQFF.

Comment on this clonotype: A much more abundant neighbour one base away suggests this may be a read error. The chain uses TRBV7-9 and TRBJ1-2; 7 bases line up with TRBD1. Germline V gene lookup returns CDR1 SEHNR and CDR2 FQNEAQ (reference sequence). The CDR3 extends over 13 amino acids. CDR3: CASGLRDRPGYTF. Here the CDR3 DNA reads TGTGCCAGCGGCTTAAGGGACAGACCTGGCTACACCTTC.

This chain connects TRBV7-2 to TRBJ1-1; D gene ambiguous. There are 17 residues in the CDR3. Trimming cost V 0 bases and J 8 bases, with 22 bases left between them. Per germline, CDR1 SGHTA and CDR2 FQGNSA. CDR3 region: CASSLAVVSGIVKEAFF. CDR3 in DNA: TGTGCCAGCAGCTTAGCGGTGGTATCGGGTATCGTGAAGGAAGCTTTCTTT.

V gene TRBV19 combines with J gene TRBJ2-2; a possible D gene is TRBD1 (6 bases). The V gene lost 9 bases and the J gene lost 0 bases, with 14 bases spanning the gap. Germline V lookup: CDR1 LNHDA, CDR2 SQIVND (reference sequence). The CDR3 has 15 amino acids. The CDR3 DNA is TGTGCCAGCCACACCGGGACAACGAACACCGGGGAGCTGTTTTTT. It codes for CASHTGTTNTGELFF.

There are many counts of this clonotype. This chain joins TRBV2 and TRBJ1-1; possible D gene TRBD1, 5 bases. Germline CDR1 is SNHLY and CDR2 is FYNNEI. The CDR3 is 13 amino acids. V lost 0 bases and J 6 bases, leaving 8 bases between the germline ends. CDR3 protein: CASSEALTAEAFF. The DNA of the CDR3 is TGTGCCAGCAGTGAAGCGTTGACAGCTGAAGCTTTCTTT.

The sample holds many counts of this clonotype. The rearrangement uses TRBV7-3 and TRBJ2-1; no reliable D call. The CDR3 runs 16 residues. Deletions cut 4 bases from V and 2 bases from J, with 15 bases between. The germline CDR1 and CDR2 sequences are SGHTA and FQGTGA. The DNA for the CDR3 is TGTGCCAGCAGCTCAAGGGTCCAGGCACCCTACAATGAGCAGTTCTTC. Translation: CASSSRVQAPYNEQFF.

This clonotype appeared many times. The rearrangement uses TRBV3-1 and TRBJ2-3; 7 nucleotides agree with TRBD2. V dropped 2 bases and J dropped 0; count of bases not matched to a gene: 5. This CDR3 comprises 16 residues. Germline V gene data show CDR1 as LGHDT and CDR2 as YNNKEL (reference sequence). The CDR3 sequence: CASSQLVSGSTDTQYF. CDR3 DNA sequence: TGTGCCAGCAGCCAACTCGTTAGCGGGAGCACAGATACGCAGTATTTT.